This is a list of T cell receptor beta chains from one sample in a study of T cell repertoires in cytomegalovirus infection. These receptors lack a known antigen. TCRdb analysed the reads with MiXCR anew, one entry per CDR3 protein. The data show approximately 500,000 distinct CDR3 sequences, around 35% seen once. The source material was cultured PBMCs, sampled from culture after CMV antigen stimulation. The receptors were sampled from a human donor in good health (CMV status not recorded). Some clones in this sample may be carry-over from other donors' samples. CDR3s include the opening cysteine and the closing phenylalanine or tryptophan. A D gene is named only where the DNA matches it firmly. The size of a clone is reported for some rows only, either as once, few or many, or as a class for expanded clones.

V gene	J gene	D gene	clone size	CDR3 DNA	CDR3 protein
TRBV7-8	TRBJ2-2	TRBD1	many	TGTGCCAGCAGCCGAAACAGGGGGCTGAACGGGGAGCTGTTTTTT	CASSRNRGLNGELFF
TRBV6-1	TRBJ1-1	.	few	TGTGCCAGCAGATTCCGGGGGAACACTGAAGCTTTCTTT	CASRFRGNTEAFF
TRBV6-2/TRBV6-3	TRBJ2-2	.	.	TGTGCCAGCAGTTGCTCCAGACCCGGAACCGGGGAGCTGTTTTTT	CASSCSRPGTGELFF
TRBV7-2	TRBJ2-3	.	few	TGTGCCAGCAGCTTAAGCGGCGGACTTCGGGGCACAGATACGCAGTATTTT	CASSLSGGLRGTDTQYF
TRBV4-3	TRBJ1-5	.	few	TGCGCCAGCAGCCAAGATCGACAGCACACCGCTCACAATCAGCCCCAGCATTTT	CASSQDRQHTAHNQPQHF
TRBV7-2	TRBJ2-5	.	few	TGTGCCAGCAGCTTAGGGGGGCTGGTTCCAGAGACCCAGTACTTC	CASSLGGLVPETQYF
TRBV7-9	TRBJ1-6	.	.	TGTGCCAGCAGCACAGGGTCCTCACCCCTCCACTTT	CASSTGSSPLHF
TRBV28	TRBJ1-2	TRBD1	.	TGTGCCAGCAGTGTAAAGGGACAGTTATATGGCTACACCTTC	CASSVKGQLYGYTF
TRBV2	TRBJ1-1	TRBD1	.	TGTGCCAGCAGAGGACAGGGGGCCCGGGCTGAAGCTTTCTTT	CASRGQGARAEAFF
TRBV5-1	TRBJ2-2	TRBD2	once	TGCGCCAGCAGCTTAACTAGCGGAGGGAACACCGGGGAGCTGTTTTTT	CASSLTSGGNTGELFF
TRBV28	TRBJ2-2	TRBD2	.	TGTGCCAGCACCCCTATACCCGGGACTAGCGGGAGGGCCAACCTCGGGGAGCTGTTTTTT	CASTPIPGTSGRANLGELFF
TRBV6-1	TRBJ1-2	.	.	TGTGCCAGCAGTGGAGTCGGGGACGAGGGCTACACCTTC	CASSGVGDEGYTF
TRBV27	TRBJ2-3	TRBD2	.	TGTACCAGCAGTCCCCCCCTAGCGGCCACAGATACGCAGTATTTT	CTSSPPLAATDTQYF
TRBV27	TRBJ2-7	.	few	TGTGCCAGCAGTTTAAAGGGACCCCCCTACGAGCAGTACTTC	CASSLKGPPYEQYF
TRBV28	TRBJ1-4	.	.	TGTGCCAGCAGCGGACGGCGAACTAATGAAAAACTGTTTTTT	CASSGRRTNEKLFF
TRBV7-2	TRBJ2-1	TRBD1	few	TGTGCCAGCAGCTTATTCCGGACAGGGGGGAATGAGCAGTTCTTC	CASSLFRTGGNEQFF
TRBV29-1	TRBJ1-5	.	once	TGCAGCGTTCGGGAGGTGGGAGGTCAGCCCCAGCATTTT	CSVREVGGQPQHF
TRBV7-6	TRBJ2-1	.	few	TGTGCCAGCAGCCAAGCGGAGGGTAGCGGAGGCAATGAGCAGTTCTTC	CASSQAEGSGGNEQFF
TRBV7-6	TRBJ2-7	TRBD2	few	TGTGCCAGCAGCTTGTCTAGCGGGAACTACGAGCAGTACTTC	CASSLSSGNYEQYF
TRBV15	TRBJ2-3	.	.	TGTGCCACCAGCAGACCCGAGGGGGGGCCTAGCACAGATACGCAGTATTTT	CATSRPEGGPSTDTQYF
TRBV4-1	TRBJ2-1	TRBD2	.	TGCGCCAGCAGCCAAGATTTACCGGGACTAGCGGGATTCTACAATGAGCAGTTCTTC	CASSQDLPGLAGFYNEQFF
TRBV5-4	TRBJ2-7	.	few	TGTGCCAGCACTAACTGGGGGGAGGTCGGGAACGAGCAGTACTTC	CASTNWGEVGNEQYF
TRBV7-3	TRBJ2-3	.	many	TGTGCCAGCAGCCCACGTGGGGGCGGGACCGGAGATACGCAGTATTTT	CASSPRGGGTGDTQYF
TRBV7-9	TRBJ1-3	.	many	TGTGCCAGCAGCCGCGCAGGTGGGACGGGTGGAAACACCATATATTTT	CASSRAGGTGGNTIYF
TRBV12-3/TRBV12-4	TRBJ1-5	.	.	TGTGCCAGCAGATCTCCTGGACAGAGCGATCAGCCCCAGCATTTT	CASRSPGQSDQPQHF
TRBV12-3/TRBV12-4	TRBJ1-2	.	once	TGTGCCAGCAGCGGCCAGGGTGGCTACACCTTC	CASSGQGGYTF
TRBV27	TRBJ2-1	.	.	TGTGCCAGCGACCCTCTCGGGACCGTAGCCGTCGATGAGCAGTTCTTC	CASDPLGTVAVDEQFF
TRBV7-6	TRBJ2-5	.	.	TGTGCCAGCAGCTTAGGATTTGCAGATGGCCAAGAGACCCAGTACTTC	CASSLGFADGQETQYF
TRBV25-1	TRBJ2-2	.	few	TGTGCCAGCAGATCCGGGACTAACACCGGGGAGCTGTTTTTT	CASRSGTNTGELFF
TRBV7-6	TRBJ2-5	TRBD2	.	TGTGCCAGCAGCTTATCGGCTAGCGGGAAGATTCAAGAGACCCAGTACTTC	CASSLSASGKIQETQYF
TRBV6-5	TRBJ2-5	.	.	TGTGCCAGCAGTGTTCAGAGGGGGGAGACCCAGTACTTC	CASSVQRGETQYF
TRBV7-6	TRBJ2-1	.	many	TGTGCCAGCAGCTTAGCGACCGGCAGCAGCTCTTACAATGAGCAGTTCTTC	CASSLATGSSSYNEQFF
TRBV12-3/TRBV12-4	TRBJ1-5	.	.	TGTGCCAGCAGTTTAGCGTTAGCGGACTATAGCAATCAGCCCCAGCATTTT	CASSLALADYSNQPQHF